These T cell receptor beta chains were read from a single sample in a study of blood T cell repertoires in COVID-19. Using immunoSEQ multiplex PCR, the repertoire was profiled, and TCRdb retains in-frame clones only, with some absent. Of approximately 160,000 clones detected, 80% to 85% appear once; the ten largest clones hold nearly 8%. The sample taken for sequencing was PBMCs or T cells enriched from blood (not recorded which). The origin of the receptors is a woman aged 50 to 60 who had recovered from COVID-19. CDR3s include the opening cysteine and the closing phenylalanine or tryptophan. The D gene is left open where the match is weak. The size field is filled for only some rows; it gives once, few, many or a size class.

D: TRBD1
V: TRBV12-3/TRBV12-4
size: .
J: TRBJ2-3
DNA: TGTGCCAGCAGCCATGGGACAGCCCCGCAGTATTTT
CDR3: CASSHGTAPQYF

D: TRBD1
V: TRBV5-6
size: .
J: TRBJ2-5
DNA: TGTGCCAGCAGCTTCGACAGGGGGCGAGTGGAGACCCAGTACTTC
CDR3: CASSFDRGRVETQYF

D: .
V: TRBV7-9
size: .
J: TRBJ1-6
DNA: TGTGCCAGCAGCTTATGGGGCGTCGATAATTCACCCCTCCACTTT
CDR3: CASSLWGVDNSPLHF

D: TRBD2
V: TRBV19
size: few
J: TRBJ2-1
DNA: TGTGCCAGTAGTCCTCCGGGACTAGCGGGAGGGCGCTCCTACAATGAGCAGTTCTTC
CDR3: CASSPPGLAGGRSYNEQFF

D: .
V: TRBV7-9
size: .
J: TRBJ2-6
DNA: TGTGCCAGCAGCTTCGGCGACAGGAGGTCGATCGTCCTGACTTTC
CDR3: CASSFGDRRSIVLTF

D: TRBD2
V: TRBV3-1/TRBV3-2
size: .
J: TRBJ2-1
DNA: TGTGCCAGCAGCCCCGGGACTAGCGGCGCCAATGAGCAGTTCTTC
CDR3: CASSPGTSGANEQFF

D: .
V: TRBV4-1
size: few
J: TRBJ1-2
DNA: TGCGCCAGCAGCCAAGTGACAGGCTATGGCTACACCTTC
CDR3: CASSQVTGYGYTF

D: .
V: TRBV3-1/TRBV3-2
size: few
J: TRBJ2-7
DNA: TGTGCCAGCAGCCAAGGGCTAGCGACCGAGCAGTACTTC
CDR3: CASSQGLATEQYF

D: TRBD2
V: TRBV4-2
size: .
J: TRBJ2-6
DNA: TGTGCCAGCAGCCAAGTAGCGGGAGCTTCTGGGGCCAACGTCCTGACTTTC
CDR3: CASSQVAGASGANVLTF

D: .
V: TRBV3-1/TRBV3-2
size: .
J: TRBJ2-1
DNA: TGTGCCAGCAGACACAATCTTGCCTACAATGAGCAGTTCTTC
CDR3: CASRHNLAYNEQFF